The next 9 T cell receptor beta chains were all read from a single sample in a study of OX40 agonist ivuxolimab in advanced cancers. Generated by immunoSEQ multiplex PCR, the TCRdb table keeps only in-frame clones and is missing some. The sample lists tens of thousands of clones; approximately 89% were seen once. Sequenced material: CD4+ or CD8+ T cells sorted from blood, taken in a trial of the OX40 agonist ivuxolimab. The receptors derive from an adult with an advanced solid tumor such as melanoma, head and neck, liver or kidney cancer.

The rearrangement uses TRBV7-6 and TRBJ1-5, with 9 bases fitting TRBD1. Germline CDR1 SGHVS, CDR2 FNYEAQ. The junction had 7 bases not matched to a gene; V was cut back by 6 bases and J by 4 bases. The CDR3 spans 15 residues. CDR3 amino acids: CASSHGQGYNQPQHF. The CDR3 DNA reads TGTGCCAGCAGTCACGGACAGGGGTATAATCAGCCCCAGCATTTT.

This chain uses TRBV27 with TRBJ2-1; the match to TRBD1 covers 7 bases. J was trimmed by 7 bases and V by 6 bases; bases with no gene match: 3. This CDR3 is 12 amino acids long. Germline V gene sequence: CDR1 MNHEY, CDR2 SMNVEV (reference sequence). CDR3 loop: CASSDRANEQFF. The CDR3 bases are TGTGCCAGCAGCGACAGGGCAAATGAGCAGTTCTTC.

J is TRBJ2-2 and V is TRBV27; no firm D call. This CDR3 spans 14 amino acids. Germline values: CDR1 MNHEY, CDR2 SMNVEV (reference sequence). V lost 1 base, J lost 1 base, and 4 bases lay in between. The CDR3 bases are TGTGCCAGCAGTTTATGGGGGAACACCGGGGAGCTGTTTTTT. Translation: CASSLWGNTGELFF.

The gene calls are TRBV28 and TRBJ2-7, with 11 bases that match TRBD1. The V and J ends lost 3 bases and 3 bases, in that order; junction bases with no gene match: 4. Germline assignment: CDR1 MDHEN and CDR2 SYDVKM. The CDR3 has 15 amino acids. CDR3 nucleotide sequence: TGTGCCAGCAGTTTGGGGACAGGGGGTTTCTACGAGCAGTACTTC. Translation gives CASSLGTGGFYEQYF.

This clone was counted between two and nine times. The rearrangement uses TRBV6-4 and TRBJ2-7; D possibly matches TRBD1 or TRBD2 (5 bases each). This CDR3 comprises 14 residues. V lost 5 bases and J 0 bases, leaving 11 bases between the germline ends. Germline V gives CDR1 MRHNA, CDR2 SNTAGT. CDR3 sequence: CASSYGAYSYEQYF. DNA of the CDR3: TGTGCCAGCAGTTACGGGGCATACTCCTACGAGCAGTACTTC.

This clone was counted a few times. This sequence joins TRBV19 and TRBJ2-7, with D possibly matching TRBD2 (7 bases). This CDR3 is 14 amino acids long. Germline CDR1 is LNHDA and CDR2 is SQIVND (reference sequence). Trimming took off 6 bases at V and 3 bases at J, with 15 bases between the two ends. In DNA form, the CDR3 reads TGTGCCAGTAGAGCTTCGGGGGGCTTCTACGAGCAGTACTTC. As protein: CASRASGGFYEQYF.

V and J are TRBV5-1 and TRBJ2-3; D possibly corresponds to TRBD1 (6 bases). Germline CDR1 reads SGHRS; CDR2 reads YFSETQ. The CDR3 is 15 amino acids. V lost 5 bases to trimming and J lost 4 bases, with 17 bases between them. CDR3 amino acids: CASRSPGTNSDTQYF. CDR3 nucleotide sequence: TGCGCCAGCAGGAGCCCCGGGACAAACTCAGATACGCAGTATTTT.

This rearrangement joins TRBV5-1 to TRBJ2-3; D gene uncertain. The CDR3 sequence is 15 residues long. Germline V CDR1 and CDR2: SGHRS, YFSETQ. V lost 2 bases and J 0 bases, leaving 10 bases between the germline ends. CDR3 in amino acids: CASSFGHASTDTQYF. Written as DNA, the CDR3 is TGCGCCAGCAGCTTCGGCCATGCTAGCACAGATACGCAGTATTTT. The variable domain in full, with the rest retrieved from reference TRBV5-1 and TRBJ2-3, is KAGVTQTPRYLIKTRGQQVTLSCSPISGHRSVSWYQQTPGQGLQFLFEYFSETQRNKGNFPGRFSGRQFSNSRSEMNVSTLELGDSALYLCASSFGHASTDTQYFGPGTRLTVL.

V and J are TRBV7-9 and TRBJ1-4; D is ambiguous. Per germline, CDR1 SEHNR and CDR2 FQNEAQ (reference sequence). Trimming cost V 4 bases and J 2 bases, with 8 bases left between them. This CDR3 has 14 amino acids. DNA of the CDR3: TGTGCCAGCAGCTCGCCAACTACTAATGAAAAACTGTTTTTT. Its protein is CASSSPTTNEKLFF.